This TCR beta chain originates from a study of T cells in Graves' hyperthyroidism and ophthalmopathy (dated by TCRdb to about 2019). About the study as a whole: Peripheral blood was sampled at the time of initial diagnosis, prior to any treatment. TCR V-J signatures able to tell the groups apart were searched for in a discovery cohort of 100 patients, of whom roughly 42 had Graves' ophthalmopathy and about 55 had stable Graves' hyperthyroidism. Prospective prediction of ophthalmopathy was tested in an independent validation cohort of some 19 hyperthyroidism patients and 17 patients who later progressed to ophthalmopathy. The 75 to 100 discovery patients were randomly split 7:3 into training and test sets. The study also compared thyroid tissue and blood T-cell repertoires from more than 5 Graves' hyperthyroidism patients. After sampling, hyperthyroidism patients received methimazole starting at 30 mg daily, and ophthalmopathy patients received high-dose intravenous methylprednisolone. According to the paper, TCR Vbeta CDR3 sequencing was carried out on some 140 peripheral blood samples, which came from approximately 41 ophthalmopathy, some 73 hyperthyroidism and some 17 progressor patients. The research as a whole found: Ophthalmopathy was separated from stable hyperthyroidism by a 13 V-J signature model, with about 86% sensitivity and approximately 81% specificity obtained in cross-validation and 80%/75% obtained in testing. In validation, progression to ophthalmopathy was predicted by the model with roughly 71% sensitivity and around 75% specificity, a median of 6.5 months before onset. Most expanded thyroid clonotypes (frequency above 0.001) were also detected in blood, suggesting blood repertoires may reflect thyroid immune responses. No statistical method was used to fix the sample size in advance, and group allocation was not hidden from the investigators.

Moderately to severely active disease, a Clinical Activity Score of at least 3, a NOSPECS grade of at least 4, and a duration under 3 months were present in ophthalmopathy patients. The study excluded patients with uncontrolled infections, other autoimmune diseases, pregnancy or lactation. Clinical symptoms, serum thyroxine and TRAb, thyroid ultrasound, and orbital computed tomography formed the basis for the diagnoses. PBMCs were isolated from about 9 ml of fresh peripheral blood by Ficoll-Paque density gradient centrifugation. Trizol reagent was used to extract total RNA, and RNA quality was then checked on an Agilent 2100 Bioanalyzer. In its sample, this clonotype was seen many times. Its target antigen remains unknown. No clone much larger than this one lies a single base away; base qualities are absent. Counted from cysteine to phenylalanine, this CDR3 has 15 amino acids. This entry keeps only the CDR3 DNA: 45 bases, framed from base 1. The germline V gene gives CDR1 as MDHEN and CDR2 as SYDVKM. Trimming takes 5 bases from V and 4 bases from J, and the germline ends sit 18 bases apart.

The TCR beta CDR3 regions were amplified from the RNA transcripts. The TCR CDR3 was subjected to a first round of RT-PCR using the HTBI primer set and the Qiagen OneStep RT-PCR kit. A second multiplex PCR round built the libraries, followed by size selection and purification. Libraries were sequenced paired-end with 100 bp reads on an Illumina HiSeq2000. As for the authors' bioinformatics: SOAPnuke was used to process the raw data, removing reads that contained adapters or uncalled bases, had a mean Phred below 15, or lacked an exact match to the constant primer or identifier. High-quality paired reads were merged using COPE v1.2.5, and each unique nucleotide sequence was defined as a clonotype. MiTCR v1.1 was used to align the clonotypes against IMGT TRBV, TRBD and TRBJ reference segments. The analysis was restricted to V-J combinations with a frequency above 0.0001, which together covered 99.2% of the repertoires. A TCS score was defined as the ratio of F50 (clonal expansion) to E x V (chaos), with BLOSUM62-based TCRdist applied between CDR3 peptides within each V-J. Welch's t-statistics and random forest reduced just over 500 V-J features to 13, which were used in a naive Bayes classifier (R e1071). The public reads were reprocessed in TCRdb via fastp at Q25 and MiXCR, keeping in-frame beta chains. Each CDR3 protein gets just one entry, which takes the most common genes and DNA from the rows behind it. The V and J calls come from TCRdb's annotation, not from the publication. The sample table holds about 250,000 distinct CDR3 sequences, of which roughly 20% were seen once. The ten largest clones add up to 64% of the sample.

The V and J segments used are TRBV28 and TRBJ2-7; a tentative D match to TRBD2 spans 6 bases. Source material: blood. The source is a man aged 25-45 years with Graves' ophthalmopathy. The DNA is TGTGCCAGCAGTACTCCCGGAGGGCCGACTTACGAGCAGTACTTC. It translates to CASSTPGGPTYEQYF.